This passage covers 8 T cell receptor beta chains from one sample sequenced in a study of cytomegalovirus exposure and HLA in healthy donors. 60 Vbeta and 13 Jbeta primers were used in PCR. TCRdb's copy holds only in-frame clones and misses some; the assay was immunoSEQ multiplex PCR. This sample has around 150,000 clones; over 60% occur once, and the top ten carry 4.9%. Material for sequencing was PBMCs. The source is a woman aged 45-65 years in good health and CMV-seronegative.

This clone was observed a handful of times. The genes are TRBV2 and TRBJ2-1; D is possibly TRBD2 (5 bases). V was clipped by 6 bases and J by 9 bases, with 9 bases between them. Germline V gene lookup returns CDR1 SNHLY and CDR2 FYNNEI. The CDR3 has 11 amino acids. Here the CDR3 reads CASRRESEQFF. The CDR3 DNA follows: TGTGCCAGCAGGAGGGAGAGTGAGCAGTTCTTC.

The chain couples TRBV2 to TRBJ2-6, with D perhaps matching TRBD1 (5 bases). The CDR3 runs to 16 residues. The V end was cut by 8 bases, the J end by 0 bases, with 14 bases between. CDR1 is SNHLY and CDR2 is FYNNEI in the germline V gene. CDR3 sequence (DNA): TGTGCCAGCCTTAAACAGGACGCCTCTGGGGCCAACGTCCTGACTTTC. Its translation: CASLKQDASGANVLTF.

This clone was counted a few times. V and J are TRBV11-3 and TRBJ2-3; a possible D gene is TRBD2 (6 bases). The CDR3 sequence is 16 residues long. Germline V gene data show CDR1 as SGHNT and CDR2 as YENEEA. V lost 4 bases to trimming and J lost 0 bases, with 14 bases between them. The CDR3 bases are TGTGCCAGCAGCTCGGCGTTAGCGGCTAGCACAGATACGCAGTATTTT. Residues: CASSSALAASTDTQYF.

This chain links TRBV19 with TRBJ2-2; no reliable D call. The CDR3 covers 14 residues. From germline, CDR1 is LNHDA and CDR2 SQIVND (reference sequence). Deletions cut 7 bases from V and 2 bases from J, with 11 bases between. CDR3 DNA: TGTGCCAGTACTCGAGGTTTTAACACCGGGGAGCTGTTTTTT. The encoded protein is CASTRGFNTGELFF. Drawing the rest from reference TRBV19 and TRBJ2-2, the complete variable domain is DGGITQSPKYLFRKEGQNVTLSCEQNLNHDAMYWYRQDPGQGLRLIYYSQIVNDFQKGDIAEGYSVSREKKESFPLTVTSAQKNPTAFYLCASTRGFNTGELFFGEGSRLTVL.

This clone has a handful of counts. V usage is TRBV9 and J usage is TRBJ1-6; perhaps TRBD1 as D (5 bases). Germline-derived CDR1 and CDR2 are SGDLS and YYNGEE. The CDR3 sequence is 15 residues long. V was trimmed by 0 bases and J by 6 bases, leaving 10 bases between them. CDR3 sequence: CASSVDDRVNSPLHF. CDR3 sequence (DNA): TGTGCCAGCAGCGTAGACGACAGAGTTAATTCACCCCTCCACTTT.

The rearrangement uses TRBV25-1 and TRBJ2-2; possible D gene TRBD2, 6 bases. V lost 3 bases, J lost 15 bases, and 17 bases lay in between. The CDR3 is 13 amino acids. The germline gives CDR1 MGHDK, CDR2 SYGVNS. The DNA of the CDR3 is TGTGCCAGCAGTGATAAGAGTCCAGGGAGGATGTTTTTT. Its protein is CASSDKSPGRMFF.

This clone was detected only a few times. The chain links TRBV6-4 to TRBJ1-1; TRBD1 might be the D (6 bases). V lost 6 bases to trimming and J lost 6 bases, with 17 bases between them. Germline V lookup: CDR1 MRHNA, CDR2 SNTAGT. This CDR3 is built from 14 residues. The CDR3 is CASRGTGSEAEAFF. DNA for the CDR3: TGTGCCAGCAGGGGAACAGGGAGTGAGGCTGAAGCTTTCTTT.

The chain links TRBV6-6 to TRBJ2-5; D gene unclear. CDR1 is MNHNY, CDR2 SVGAGI, per germline (reference sequence). V dropped 2 bases and J dropped 3 bases, with 10 bases sitting between them. The CDR3 sequence is 14 residues long. CDR3 sequence (DNA): TGTGCCAGCAGTTACGGTGGTACAGAAGAGACCCAGTACTTC. Translated: CASSYGGTEETQYF.